Below are 25 T cell receptor beta chains sequenced from a single sample in a study of blood T cells in healthy people across ages. Primers used in a second PCR of about 7 to 12 cycles were a sample-barcoded 5' primer and a J-beta primer mix. Each CDR3 protein gets one entry after TCRdb re-called the 5' RACE reads with MiXCR. Here the sample spans about 800,000 distinct CDR3 sequences, roughly 60% being singletons. The sample comprised blood. The receptors shown here come from a man in his thirties or forties in good health.

This clonotype was seen once. The gene calls are TRBV20-1 and TRBJ2-5, with D perhaps TRBD1 or TRBD2 (5 bases each). The CDR3 spans 13 residues. Germline V lookup: CDR1 DFQATT, CDR2 SNEGSKA (reference sequence). V was cut by 1 base and J by 4 bases, with 10 bases left in between. CDR3 sequence: CSARGDGGETQYF. CDR3 nucleotides: TGCAGTGCTAGAGGGGACGGAGGAGAGACCCAGTACTTC.

The V call is TRBV7-2, the J call TRBJ2-3, with D unresolved. The CDR3 length is 15 residues. The V end lost 5 bases, the J end lost 0 bases, and 12 bases lay between the germline ends. Germline assignment: CDR1 SGHTA and CDR2 FQGNSA. CDR3 bases: TGTGCCAGCAGCCGCTGGACGTATAGCACAGATACGCAGTATTTT. This codes for CASSRWTYSTDTQYF.

The genes are TRBV20-1 and TRBJ1-2, with D maybe TRBD1 (5 bases). The CDR3 spans 13 residues. CDR1 is DFQATT and CDR2 is SNEGSKA in the germline V gene (reference sequence). Trimming shortened V by 6 bases and J by 8 bases, and 19 bases separated the two germline ends. CDR3: CSAPSGQQGGYTF. DNA for the CDR3: TGCAGTGCGCCGAGCGGACAACAAGGAGGCTACACCTTC.

V usage is TRBV15 and J usage is TRBJ2-3; 9 bases fit TRBD2. With V trimmed by 3 bases and J by 2 bases, 3 bases remained unmatched. The CDR3 is 15 residues long. In germline, CDR1 is LNHNV, CDR2 YYDKDF (reference sequence). CDR3 loop: CATSSRTSVTDTQYF. The DNA of the CDR3 is TGTGCCACCAGCAGCCGGACTAGCGTCACAGATACGCAGTATTTT. The full variable domain, rest sourced from reference TRBV15 and TRBJ2-3, is DAMVIQNPRYQVTQFGKPVTLSCSQTLNHNVMYWYQQKSSQAPKLLFHYYDKDFNNEADTPDNFQSRRPNTSFCFLDIRSPGLGDTAMYLCATSSRTSVTDTQYFGPGTRLTVL.

As for this clonotype: This may arise from a read error, as a much more abundant clone is one base away. The chain couples TRBV12-3 or TRBV12-4 to TRBJ2-4, with D maybe TRBD1 (6 bases). V lost 5 bases to trimming and J lost 15 bases, with 14 bases between them. This CDR3 has 11 residues. The CDR3 DNA sequence: TGTGCCAGCAGTCCAGGGGACATGCGGTACTTC. It translates to CASSPGDMRYF.

This clonotype has only a few counts. J is TRBJ2-5 and V is TRBV5-1, with no clear D. The CDR3 loop spans 13 amino acids. V was trimmed by 1 base and J by 4 bases, leaving 8 bases between them. CDR1 SGHRS and CDR2 YFSETQ come from the germline V gene. CDR3 in amino acids: CASSLKPGETQYF. The CDR3 DNA is TGCGCCAGCAGCTTGAAACCCGGAGAGACCCAGTACTTC.

The J gene is TRBJ2-7, the V gene TRBV7-2; D gene unclear. The V end lost 0 bases, the J end lost 4 bases, and 4 bases lay between the germline ends. The CDR3 sequence is 12 residues long. In germline, CDR1 is SGHTA, CDR2 FQGNSA. The CDR3 region is CASSLAKYEQYF. In DNA form, the CDR3 reads TGTGCCAGCAGCTTAGCGAAGTACGAGCAGTACTTC.

The genes are TRBV28 and TRBJ2-4; D is uncertain. The J call is doubtful: the DNA matches TRBJ2-7 better. CDR3 length: 16 residues. Germline lookup yields CDR1 MDHEN and CDR2 SYDVKM. The CDR3 nucleotides read TGTGCCAGCAGTTCCCCTATTTCGGGTCTGTTTGACGAGCAGTACTTC. Encoded protein: CASSSPISGLFDEQYF.

This clonotype was counted at least ten times. J is TRBJ1-6 and V is TRBV4-2; the match to TRBD1 covers 12 bases. The CDR3 is 15 residues long. Germline trimming cut 3 bases from V and 14 bases from J; bases unmatched to any gene: 8. The germline CDR1 and CDR2 sequences are LGHNA and YNFKEQ. CDR3 nucleotide sequence: TGTGCCAGCAGCCATGTGGGACAGGGGGCTTGGACCCTCCACTTT. Its protein product is CASSHVGQGAWTLHF.

V and J are TRBV29-1 and TRBJ2-7, with 7 nucleotides matching TRBD1. Germline lookup yields CDR1 SQVTM and CDR2 ANQGSEA. J gave up 7 bases and V 6 bases, and 6 bases lay outside the gene matches. The CDR3 covers 11 residues. CDR3 residues: CSVDRSGEQYF. The CDR3 nucleotides read TGCAGCGTGGACAGGTCTGGGGAGCAGTACTTC.

The chain recombines TRBV7-2 with TRBJ2-3; D possibly corresponds to TRBD2 (5 bases). The length of the CDR3 is 12 residues. Per germline, CDR1 SGHTA and CDR2 FQGNSA. V was cut by 1 base and J by 7 bases, with 6 bases left in between. The CDR3 reads CASSLGEYTQYF. In DNA, the CDR3 is TGTGCCAGCAGCTTAGGGGAGTATACGCAGTATTTT.

This chain joins TRBV12-3 or TRBV12-4 and TRBJ1-2; D is possibly TRBD1 (5 bases). Trimming stripped 3 bases from V and 4 bases from J, with 12 bases between. This CDR3 region has 14 residues. CDR3 sequence: CASSFGGKIYGYTF. Here the CDR3 DNA reads TGTGCCAGCAGTTTTGGGGGGAAGATCTATGGCTACACCTTC.

The chain uses TRBV9 and TRBJ2-2, with D unclear. Germline CDR1 and CDR2: SGDLS and YYNGEE. The V and J ends lost 3 bases and 6 bases respectively, with 12 bases between them. The CDR3 length is 14 residues. This chain's CDR3 is CASSGTIVPGELFF. DNA of the CDR3: TGTGCCAGCAGCGGTACAATAGTCCCCGGGGAGCTGTTTTTT.

The chain employs TRBV4-2 and TRBJ2-5; tentatively, D is TRBD1 (5 bases). The V end lost 2 bases, the J end lost 11 bases, and 21 bases lay between the germline ends. Looked up from germline, CDR1 is LGHNA and CDR2 is YNFKEQ. The CDR3 consists of 15 residues. The CDR3 DNA sequence: TGTGCCAGCAGCCAACAACTCCAGGGAAGCAGTGAGCAGTACTTC. Its translation: CASSQQLQGSSEQYF.

The gene calls are TRBV20-1 and TRBJ2-7, with a possible D match to TRBD1 (6 bases). The CDR3 has 13 amino acids. Looked up from germline, CDR1 is DFQATT and CDR2 is SNEGSKA (reference sequence). Trimming took off 0 bases at V and 3 bases at J, with 9 bases between the two ends. The CDR3 DNA sequence: TGCAGTGCTAGAGAGGGGGCATACTACGAGCAGTACTTC. This encodes CSAREGAYYEQYF.

The J gene is TRBJ2-1, the V gene TRBV7-9; no clear D. The germline V and J ends were trimmed by 5 bases and 7 bases, with 15 bases remaining between them. The germline V gene has CDR1 SEHNR and CDR2 FQNEAQ (reference sequence). The length of the CDR3 is 14 residues. The CDR3 DNA reads as TGTGCCAGCAGCCAGGACGGCCCCAGGAATGAGCAGTTCTTC. Translation gives CASSQDGPRNEQFF. Drawing the rest from reference TRBV7-9 and TRBJ2-1, the complete variable domain is DTGVSQNPRHKITKRGQNVTFRCDPISEHNRLYWYRQTLGQGPEFLTYFQNEAQLEKSRLLSDRFSAERPKGSFSTLEIQRTEQGDSAMYLCASSQDGPRNEQFFGPGTRLTVL.

CDR3 in DNA: TGCGCCAGCAGCCCGTGGCGGGCGATCTACAATGAGCAGTTCTTC. It yields the protein CASSPWRAIYNEQFF. The chain employs TRBV5-1 and TRBJ2-1; tentative D call: TRBD2 (5 bases). Germline V gene sequence: CDR1 SGHRS, CDR2 YFSETQ. Trimming removed 4 bases from V and 3 bases from J, with 14 bases in between. This CDR3 is built from 15 residues.

The chain joins TRBV6-2 or TRBV6-3 to TRBJ2-4; 7 nucleotides line up with TRBD1. The end of the DNA aligns better with TRBJ2-7, so the J call may be wrong. The CDR3 has 13 amino acids. Per the germline V gene, CDR1 is MNHEY and CDR2 is SVGEGT. The CDR3 coding sequence is TGTGCCAGCGCCCTAGACAGGGTCTACGAGCAGTACTTC. It specifies CASALDRVYEQYF.

V is TRBV7-2 and J is TRBJ2-4; TRBD2 aligns across 8 bases. Gene TRBJ2-7 matches the end of the DNA better, so the J call may be wrong. Germline V gives CDR1 SGHTA, CDR2 FQGNSA. The CDR3 extends over 15 amino acids. The chain's CDR3 is CASSFTRTSKNEQYF. CDR3 nucleotides: TGTGCCAGCAGCTTTACAAGGACTAGCAAAAACGAGCAGTACTTC.

The table lists this clonotype with a few counts. The CDR3 nucleotides are TGCGCCAGCAGCCCAATCACCGGGACTAGCGGCCAAGAGACCCAGTACTTC. Amino acid sequence: CASSPITGTSGQETQYF. The chain links TRBV5-1 to TRBJ2-5, with TRBD2 matching over 11 bases. CDR1 is SGHRS, CDR2 YFSETQ, per germline. V was clipped by 4 bases and J by 1 base; unmatched bases: 9. The CDR3 consists of 17 residues.

This clonotype was counted at least ten times. The CDR3 coding sequence is TGCAGTGGACTAGCCACCAATGAGCAGTTCTTC. Encoded protein: CSGLATNEQFF. The chain links TRBV20-1 to TRBJ2-1; TRBD2 agrees at 7 bases. The V gene end was trimmed by 7 bases and the J gene end by 6 bases; junction bases not matched to a gene: 3. The germline CDR1 and CDR2 sequences are DFQATT and SNEGSKA (reference sequence). The CDR3 is 11 amino acids.

This clonotype was observed at least ten times. This chain joins TRBV3-1 and TRBJ2-3; 10 bases are a match to TRBD1. The CDR3 runs 15 residues. Germline values: CDR1 LGHDT, CDR2 YNNKEL (reference sequence). J lost 2 bases, V lost 5 bases, and 4 bases had no gene match. The CDR3 bases are TGTGCCAGCAGCATGGGACAGGGGTTCACAGATACGCAGTATTTT. Encoded protein: CASSMGQGFTDTQYF.

This chain connects TRBV7-9 to TRBJ1-2, with 7 positions matching TRBD1. The CDR3 spans 15 residues. V lost 5 bases to trimming and J lost 3 bases; unmatched junction nucleotides: 9. The germline V gene has CDR1 SEHNR and CDR2 FQNEAQ (reference sequence). The CDR3 DNA is TGTGCCAGCAGCCCCTCCGGACAGGTTTACTATGGCTACACCTTC. It translates to CASSPSGQVYYGYTF.

J is TRBJ2-1 and V is TRBV20-1, with 9 bases lining up with TRBD2. The CDR3 sequence is 15 residues long. Per germline, CDR1 DFQATT and CDR2 SNEGSKA (reference sequence). The V and J ends lost 4 bases and 5 bases, in that order; junction bases with no gene match: 9. The DNA of the CDR3 is TGCAGTGCTACTGTCCTAGCGGGGATAAACAATGAGCAGTTCTTC. Its protein is CSATVLAGINNEQFF.

The V gene is TRBV29-1, the J gene TRBJ2-3, with D possibly being TRBD2 (6 bases). This CDR3 is 13 amino acids long. The germline V gene encodes CDR1 SQVTM and CDR2 ANQGSEA. CDR3 DNA: TGCGTGGGGGGTAAACCTAGCACAGATACGCAGTATTTT. Translation: CVGGKPSTDTQYF.